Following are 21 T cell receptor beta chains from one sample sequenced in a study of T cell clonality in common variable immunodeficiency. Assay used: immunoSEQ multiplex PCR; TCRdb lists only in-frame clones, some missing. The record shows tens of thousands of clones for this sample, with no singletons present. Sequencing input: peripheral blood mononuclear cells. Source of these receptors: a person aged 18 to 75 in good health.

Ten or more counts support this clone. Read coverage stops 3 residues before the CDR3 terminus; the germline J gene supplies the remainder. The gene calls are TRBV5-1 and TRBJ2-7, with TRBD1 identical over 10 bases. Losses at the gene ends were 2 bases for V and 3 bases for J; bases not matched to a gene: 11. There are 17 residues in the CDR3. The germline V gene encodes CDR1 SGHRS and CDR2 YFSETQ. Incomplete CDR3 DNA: TGCGCCAGCAGCTTTAATAGAGCAGGACAGGGGGACTACGAG. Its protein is CASSFNRAGQGDYE. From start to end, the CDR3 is CASSFNRAGQGDYEQYF. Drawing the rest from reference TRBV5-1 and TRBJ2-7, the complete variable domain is KAGVTQTPRYLIKTRGQQVTLSCSPISGHRSVSWYQQTPGQGLQFLFEYFSETQRNKGNFPGRFSGRQFSNSRSEMNVSTLELGDSALYLCASSFNRAGQGDYEQYFGPGTRLTVT.

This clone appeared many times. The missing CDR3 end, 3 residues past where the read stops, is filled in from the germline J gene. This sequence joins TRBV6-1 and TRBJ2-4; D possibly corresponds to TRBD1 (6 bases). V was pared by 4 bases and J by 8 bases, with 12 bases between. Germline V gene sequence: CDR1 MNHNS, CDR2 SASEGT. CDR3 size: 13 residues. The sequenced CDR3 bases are TGTGCCAGCAGTGGACAGGCAAGGGACATT. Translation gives CASSGQARDI. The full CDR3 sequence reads CASSGQARDIQYF.

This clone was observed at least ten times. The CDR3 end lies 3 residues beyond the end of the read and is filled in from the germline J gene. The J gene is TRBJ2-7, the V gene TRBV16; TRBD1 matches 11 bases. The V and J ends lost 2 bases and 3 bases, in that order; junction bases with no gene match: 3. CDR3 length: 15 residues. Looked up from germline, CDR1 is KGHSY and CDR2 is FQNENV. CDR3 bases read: TGTGCCAGCAGCCAAACGGGGACAGGGGGCTACGAG. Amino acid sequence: CASSQTGTGGYE. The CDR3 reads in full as CASSQTGTGGYEQYF.

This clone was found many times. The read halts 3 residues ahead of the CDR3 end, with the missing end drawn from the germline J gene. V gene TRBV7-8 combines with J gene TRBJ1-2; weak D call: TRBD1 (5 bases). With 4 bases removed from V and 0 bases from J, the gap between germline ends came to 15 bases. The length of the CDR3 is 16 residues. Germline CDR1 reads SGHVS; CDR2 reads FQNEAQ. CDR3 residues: CASSSIAGVANYGYTF. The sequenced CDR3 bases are TGTGCCAGCAGCTCTATTGCGGGGGTGGCTAACTATGGC.

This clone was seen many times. CDR3: CASSEHHPLAGATDTQYF. The CDR3 DNA, read in part, is TGTGCCAGCAGTGAACACCACCCCCTAGCGGGCGCCACAGATACG. This chain joins TRBV6-1 and TRBJ2-3, with TRBD2 matching over 8 bases. The DNA ends 3 residues before the CDR3 does, and the rest of the CDR3 is filled in from the germline J gene. The CDR3 is 18 amino acids. V was clipped by 2 bases and J by 2 bases; unmatched bases: 12. Per the germline V gene, CDR1 is MNHNS and CDR2 is SASEGT.

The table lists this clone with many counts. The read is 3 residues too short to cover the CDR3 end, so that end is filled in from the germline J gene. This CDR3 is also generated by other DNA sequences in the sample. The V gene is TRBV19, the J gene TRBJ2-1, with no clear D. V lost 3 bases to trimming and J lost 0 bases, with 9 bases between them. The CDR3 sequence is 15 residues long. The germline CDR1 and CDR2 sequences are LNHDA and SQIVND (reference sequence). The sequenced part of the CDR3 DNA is TGTGCCAGTAGTATTCAGGTGAGCTCCTACAATGAG. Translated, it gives CASSIQVSSYNE. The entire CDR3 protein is CASSIQVSSYNEQFF.

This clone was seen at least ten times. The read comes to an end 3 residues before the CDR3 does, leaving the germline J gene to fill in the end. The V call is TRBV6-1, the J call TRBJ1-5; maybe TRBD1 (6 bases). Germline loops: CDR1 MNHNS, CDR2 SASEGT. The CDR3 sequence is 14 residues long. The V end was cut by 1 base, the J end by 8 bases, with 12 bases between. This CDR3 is CASSEGQGLEPQHF. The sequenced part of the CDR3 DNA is TGTGCCAGCAGTGAAGGTCAGGGGTTGGAGCCC.

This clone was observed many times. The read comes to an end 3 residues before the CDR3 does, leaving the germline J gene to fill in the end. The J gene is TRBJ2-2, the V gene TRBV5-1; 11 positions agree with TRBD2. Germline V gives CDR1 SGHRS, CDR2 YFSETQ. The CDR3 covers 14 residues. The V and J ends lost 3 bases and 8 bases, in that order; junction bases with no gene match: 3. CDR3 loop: CASSSLAGGGELFF. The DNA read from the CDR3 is TGCGCCAGCAGCTCTCTAGCGGGAGGAGGGGAG.

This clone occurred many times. CDR3 protein: CASRLTGGAEAFF. The sequenced CDR3 bases are TGTGCCAGTAGGTTGACAGGAGGTGCTGAA. V is TRBV19 and J is TRBJ1-1; possible D gene TRBD1, 6 bases. The read comes to an end 3 residues before the CDR3 does, leaving the germline J gene to fill in the end. This CDR3 comprises 13 residues. V lost 6 bases and J 6 bases, leaving 14 bases between the germline ends. Per germline, CDR1 LNHDA and CDR2 SQIVND (reference sequence). Full variable domain (rest looked up from reference TRBV19 and TRBJ1-1): DGGITQSPKYLFRKEGQNVTLSCEQNLNHDAMYWYRQDPGQGLRLIYYSQIVNDFQKGDIAEGYSVSREKKESFPLTVTSAQKNPTAFYLCASRLTGGAEAFFGQGTRLTVV.

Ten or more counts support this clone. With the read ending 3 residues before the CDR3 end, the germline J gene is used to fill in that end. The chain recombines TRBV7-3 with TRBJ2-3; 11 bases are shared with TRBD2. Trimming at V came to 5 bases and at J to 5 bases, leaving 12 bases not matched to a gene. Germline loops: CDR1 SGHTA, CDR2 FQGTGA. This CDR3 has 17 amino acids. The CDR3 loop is CASSPGTSGLRGDTQYF. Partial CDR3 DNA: TGTGCCAGCAGCCCTGGGACTAGCGGACTTCGGGGAGATACG.

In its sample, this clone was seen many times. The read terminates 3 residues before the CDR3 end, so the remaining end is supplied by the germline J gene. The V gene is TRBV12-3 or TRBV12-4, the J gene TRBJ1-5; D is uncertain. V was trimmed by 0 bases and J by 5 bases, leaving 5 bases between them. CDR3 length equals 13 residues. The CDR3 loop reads CASSLAPDQPQHF. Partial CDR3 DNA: TGTGCCAGCAGTTTAGCGCCGGATCAGCCC.

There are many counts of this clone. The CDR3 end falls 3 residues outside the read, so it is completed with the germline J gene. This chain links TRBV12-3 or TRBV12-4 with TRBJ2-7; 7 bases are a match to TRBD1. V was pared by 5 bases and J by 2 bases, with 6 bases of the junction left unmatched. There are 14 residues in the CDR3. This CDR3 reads CASSVTGQPYEQYF. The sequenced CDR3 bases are TGTGCCAGCAGTGTAACGGGACAGCCCTACGAG.

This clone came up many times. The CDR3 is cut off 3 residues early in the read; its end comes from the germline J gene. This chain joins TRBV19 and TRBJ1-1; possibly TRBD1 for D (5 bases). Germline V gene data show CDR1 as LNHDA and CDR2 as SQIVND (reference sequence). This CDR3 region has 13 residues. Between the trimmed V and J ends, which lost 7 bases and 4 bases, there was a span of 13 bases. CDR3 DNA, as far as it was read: TGTGCCAGTAACCAGGGCTTCACCACTGAA. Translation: CASNQGFTTE. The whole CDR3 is CASNQGFTTEAFF.

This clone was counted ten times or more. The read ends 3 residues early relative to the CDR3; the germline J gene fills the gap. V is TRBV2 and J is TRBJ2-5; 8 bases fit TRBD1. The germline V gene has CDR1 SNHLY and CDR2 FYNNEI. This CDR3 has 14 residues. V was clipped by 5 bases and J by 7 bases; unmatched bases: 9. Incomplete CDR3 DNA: TGTGCCAGCAGTCCGGGGACAGGCTTCGGGACC. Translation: CASSPGTGFGT. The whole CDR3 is CASSPGTGFGTQYF.

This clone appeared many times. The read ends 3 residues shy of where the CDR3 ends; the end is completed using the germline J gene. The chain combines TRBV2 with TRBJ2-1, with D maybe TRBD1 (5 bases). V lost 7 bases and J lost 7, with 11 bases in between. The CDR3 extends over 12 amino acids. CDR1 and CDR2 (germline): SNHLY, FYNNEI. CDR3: CASKQGDNEQFF. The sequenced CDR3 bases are TGTGCCAGCAAACAAGGGGATAATGAG.

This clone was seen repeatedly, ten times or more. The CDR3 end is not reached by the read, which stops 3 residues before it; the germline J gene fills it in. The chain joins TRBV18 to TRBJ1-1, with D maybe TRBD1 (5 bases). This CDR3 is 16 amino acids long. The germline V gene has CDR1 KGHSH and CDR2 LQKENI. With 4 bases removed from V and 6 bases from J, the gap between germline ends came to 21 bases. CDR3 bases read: TGTGCCAGCTCACTGGACCCGCTTCAAATAGGGGCTGAA. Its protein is CASSLDPLQIGAE. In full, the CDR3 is CASSLDPLQIGAEAFF.

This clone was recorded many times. The part of the CDR3 DNA that was read is TGTGCCAGTAGTATAGTCGGTAGCTCCTACGAG. It codes for CASSIVGSSYE. The complete CDR3 protein is CASSIVGSSYEQYF. This chain links TRBV19 with TRBJ2-7; D remains unclear. The CDR3 end is not reached by the read, which stops 3 residues before it; the germline J gene fills it in. V was trimmed by 1 base and J by 0 bases, leaving 7 bases between them. This CDR3 has 14 residues. CDR1 is LNHDA and CDR2 is SQIVND in the germline V gene (reference sequence).

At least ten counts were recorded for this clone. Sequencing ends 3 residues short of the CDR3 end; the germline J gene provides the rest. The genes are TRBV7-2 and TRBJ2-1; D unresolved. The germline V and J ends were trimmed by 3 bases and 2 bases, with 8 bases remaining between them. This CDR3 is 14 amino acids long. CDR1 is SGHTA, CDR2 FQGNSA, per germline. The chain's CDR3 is CASSLLGTYNEQFF. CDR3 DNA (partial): TGTGCCAGCAGCTTGCTAGGCACCTACAATGAG.

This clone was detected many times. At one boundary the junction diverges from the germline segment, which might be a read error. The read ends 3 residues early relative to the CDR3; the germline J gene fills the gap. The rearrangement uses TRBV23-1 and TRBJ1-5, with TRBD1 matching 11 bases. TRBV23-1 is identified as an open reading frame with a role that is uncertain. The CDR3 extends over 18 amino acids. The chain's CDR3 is CASSQLDRGLNGNQPQHF. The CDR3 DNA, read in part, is TGCGCCAGCAGCCAATTGGACAGGGGGCTTAATGGCAATCAGCCC.

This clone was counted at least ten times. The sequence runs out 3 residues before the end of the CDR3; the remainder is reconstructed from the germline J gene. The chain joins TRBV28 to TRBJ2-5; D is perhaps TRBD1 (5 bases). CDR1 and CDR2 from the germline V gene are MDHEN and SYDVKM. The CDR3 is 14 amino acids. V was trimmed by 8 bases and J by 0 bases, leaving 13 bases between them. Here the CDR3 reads CASQVKDNQETQYF. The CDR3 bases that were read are TGTGCCAGCCAGGTGAAGGACAACCAAGAGACC.

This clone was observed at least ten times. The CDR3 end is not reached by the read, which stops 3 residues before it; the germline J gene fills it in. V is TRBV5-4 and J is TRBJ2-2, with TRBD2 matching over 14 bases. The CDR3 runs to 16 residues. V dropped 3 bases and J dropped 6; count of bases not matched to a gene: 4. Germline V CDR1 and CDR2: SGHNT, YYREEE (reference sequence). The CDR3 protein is CASSSGLAGGAGELFF. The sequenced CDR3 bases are TGTGCCAGCAGCTCAGGACTAGCGGGAGGCGCCGGGGAG.